This TCR beta chain is drawn from a study of T cells in Graves' hyperthyroidism and ophthalmopathy. The CDR3 regions of TCR beta were amplified from RNA transcripts. Researchers ran a first-round RT-PCR on the TCR CDR3 using the HTBI primer set. TCRdb called the multiplex PCR reads again in MiXCR, with one record for every CDR3 protein. In the table there are hundreds of thousands of distinct CDR3 sequences, about 14% of which are singletons. Study-wide results and limits: Ophthalmopathy could be told apart from stable hyperthyroidism with a 13 V-J model. The model identified upcoming ophthalmopathy a median roughly 6.5 months ahead of onset. Most clonotypes expanded in thyroid above 0.001 were likewise present in blood.

This clonotype has only a few counts. The antigen remains undetermined. The CDR3 loop spans 13 amino acids. V dropped 3 bases and J dropped 3 bases, with 8 bases sitting between them. The germline V gene has CDR1 LGHNA and CDR2 YNFKEQ. The chain carries TRBV4-2 and TRBJ1-2, with D maybe TRBD1 (6 bases). The receptor's source is a man aged 18 to 35 with Graves' ophthalmopathy. Sequencing input: blood. Here the CDR3 DNA reads TGTGCCAGCAGCCAGGGGGCGGACTATGGCTACACCTTC. Protein sequence: CASSQGADYGYTF.